This T cell receptor (beta chain) was recovered during a study of cytomegalovirus exposure and HLA in healthy donors. Vbeta (60) and Jbeta (13) primers were used in the PCR. Sequencing was performed with immunoSEQ multiplex PCR; in TCRdb, only in-frame clones are kept and a portion is missing. The sample lists over 100,000 clones, approximately 75% occurring once. Per germline, CDR1 KGHSH and CDR2 LQKENI. V lost 3 bases, J lost 4 bases, and 2 bases stayed unmatched. This CDR3 comprises 16 residues. Notes on this clone: Other DNA sequences in this sample translate to the same CDR3.

This chain connects TRBV18 to TRBJ2-3; 15 bases are shared with TRBD2. Sequences were obtained from PBMCs. This receptor was obtained from a male donor in good health and CMV-seronegative. As DNA, the CDR3 is TGTGCCAGCTCACCGAGGACTAGCGGGGGGGCAGATACGCAGTATTTT. Residues: CASSPRTSGGADTQYF.